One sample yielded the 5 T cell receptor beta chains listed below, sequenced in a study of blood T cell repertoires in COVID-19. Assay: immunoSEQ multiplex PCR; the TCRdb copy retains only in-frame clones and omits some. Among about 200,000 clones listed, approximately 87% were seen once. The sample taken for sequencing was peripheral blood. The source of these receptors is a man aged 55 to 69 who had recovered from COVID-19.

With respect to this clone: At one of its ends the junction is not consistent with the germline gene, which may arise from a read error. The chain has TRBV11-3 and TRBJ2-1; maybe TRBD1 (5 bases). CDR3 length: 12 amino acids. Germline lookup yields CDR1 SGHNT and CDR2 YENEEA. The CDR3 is CASSSGKDTEIF. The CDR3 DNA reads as TGTGCCAGCAGCTCCGGCAAGGACACCGAAATCTTC.

CDR3 DNA sequence: TGTGCCAGCAGTCCCCAGATGAACACTGAAGCTTTCTTT. Its protein product is CASSPQMNTEAFF. This chain uses TRBV6-4 with TRBJ1-1; no clear D. CDR3 length equals 13 residues. CDR1 MRHNA and CDR2 SNTAGT come from the germline V gene. V dropped 5 bases and J dropped 0 bases, with 7 bases sitting between them.

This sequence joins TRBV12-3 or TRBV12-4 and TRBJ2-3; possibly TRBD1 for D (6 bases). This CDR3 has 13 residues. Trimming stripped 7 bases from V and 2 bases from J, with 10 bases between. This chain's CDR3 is CASIGQLTDTQYF. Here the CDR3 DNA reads TGTGCCAGCATCGGACAGCTCACAGATACGCAGTATTTT.

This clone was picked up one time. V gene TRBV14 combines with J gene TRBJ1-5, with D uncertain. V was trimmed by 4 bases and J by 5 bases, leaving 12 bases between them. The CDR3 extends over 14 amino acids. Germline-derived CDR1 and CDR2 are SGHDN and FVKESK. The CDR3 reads CASSRGPTHQPQHF. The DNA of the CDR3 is TGTGCCAGCAGCCGAGGCCCTACCCATCAGCCCCAGCATTTT.

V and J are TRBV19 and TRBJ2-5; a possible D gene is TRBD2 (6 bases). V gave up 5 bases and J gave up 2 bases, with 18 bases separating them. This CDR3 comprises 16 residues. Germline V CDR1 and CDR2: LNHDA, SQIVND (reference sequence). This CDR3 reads CASSSGLRSGQETQYF. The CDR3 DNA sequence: TGTGCCAGTAGTTCGGGACTTCGCTCGGGGCAAGAGACCCAGTACTTC.